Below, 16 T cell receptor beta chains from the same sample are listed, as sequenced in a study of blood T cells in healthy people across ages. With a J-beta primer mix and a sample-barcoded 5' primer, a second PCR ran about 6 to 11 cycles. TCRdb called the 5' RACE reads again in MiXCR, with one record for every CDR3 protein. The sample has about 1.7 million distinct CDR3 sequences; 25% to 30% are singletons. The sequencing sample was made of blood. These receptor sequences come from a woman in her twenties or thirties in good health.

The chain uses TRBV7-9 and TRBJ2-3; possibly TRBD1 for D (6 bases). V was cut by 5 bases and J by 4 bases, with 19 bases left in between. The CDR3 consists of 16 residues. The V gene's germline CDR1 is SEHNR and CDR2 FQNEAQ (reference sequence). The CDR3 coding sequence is TGTGCCAGCAGCCCGCGGACAGCGCTGAGCGCAGATACGCAGTATTTT. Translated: CASSPRTALSADTQYF.

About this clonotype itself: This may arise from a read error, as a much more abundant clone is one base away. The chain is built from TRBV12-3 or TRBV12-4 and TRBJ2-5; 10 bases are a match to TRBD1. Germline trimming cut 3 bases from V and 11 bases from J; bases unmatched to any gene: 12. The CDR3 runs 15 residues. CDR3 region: CASSFRGQGYNEQYF. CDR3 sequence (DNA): TGTGCCAGCAGTTTCAGGGGACAGGGGTACAATGAGCAGTACTTC.

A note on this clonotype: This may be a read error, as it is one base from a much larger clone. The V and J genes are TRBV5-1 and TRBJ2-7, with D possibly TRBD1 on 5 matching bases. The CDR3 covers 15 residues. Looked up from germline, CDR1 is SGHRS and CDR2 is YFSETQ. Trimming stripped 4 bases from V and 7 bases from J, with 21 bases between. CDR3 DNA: TGCGCCAGCAGCGGCACAACAGGTGGTTCCCGGGAGCAGTACTTC. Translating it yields CASSGTTGGSREQYF.

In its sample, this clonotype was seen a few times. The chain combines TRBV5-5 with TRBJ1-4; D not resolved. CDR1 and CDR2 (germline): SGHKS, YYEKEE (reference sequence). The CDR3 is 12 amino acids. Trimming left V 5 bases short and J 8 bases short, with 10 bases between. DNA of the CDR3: TGTGCCAGCAGACACTTCGGGGAAAAACTGTTTTTT. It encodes CASRHFGEKLFF.

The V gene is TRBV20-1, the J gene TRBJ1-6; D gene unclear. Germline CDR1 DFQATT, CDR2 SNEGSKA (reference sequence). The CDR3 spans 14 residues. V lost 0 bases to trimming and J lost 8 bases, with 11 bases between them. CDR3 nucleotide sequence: TGCAGTGCTAGAGATCTTACTAGTGATTCACCCCTCCACTTT. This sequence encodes CSARDLTSDSPLHF.

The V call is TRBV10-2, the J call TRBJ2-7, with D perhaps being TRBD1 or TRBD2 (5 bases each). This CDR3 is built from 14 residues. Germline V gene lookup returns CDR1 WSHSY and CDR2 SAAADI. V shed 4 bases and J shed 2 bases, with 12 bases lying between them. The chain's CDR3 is CASSGGAAAYEQYF. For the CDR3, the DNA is TGCGCCAGCAGTGGAGGGGCGGCCGCCTACGAGCAGTACTTC.

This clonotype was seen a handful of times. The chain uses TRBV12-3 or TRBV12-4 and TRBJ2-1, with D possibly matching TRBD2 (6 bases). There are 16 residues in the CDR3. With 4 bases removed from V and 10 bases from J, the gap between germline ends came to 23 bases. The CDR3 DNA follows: TGTGCCAGCAGTTCGGGCCGGGACTCGGAGCGAGGAGAGCAGTTCTTC. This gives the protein CASSSGRDSERGEQFF.

The CDR3 is CAISAAETNYGYTF. The CDR3 DNA reads TGTGCCATCAGTGCAGCAGAAACAAACTATGGCTACACCTTC. The rearrangement uses TRBV10-3 and TRBJ1-2; D is undetermined. Germline V gene lookup returns CDR1 ENHRY and CDR2 SYGVKD. V dropped 4 bases and J dropped 2 bases, with 11 bases sitting between them. This CDR3 is built from 14 residues.

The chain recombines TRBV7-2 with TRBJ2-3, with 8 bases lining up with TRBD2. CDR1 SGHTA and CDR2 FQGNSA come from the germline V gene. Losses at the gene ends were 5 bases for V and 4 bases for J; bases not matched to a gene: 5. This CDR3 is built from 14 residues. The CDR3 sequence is CASSRLARADTQYF. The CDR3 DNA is TGTGCCAGCAGCCGACTAGCGAGAGCAGATACGCAGTATTTT.

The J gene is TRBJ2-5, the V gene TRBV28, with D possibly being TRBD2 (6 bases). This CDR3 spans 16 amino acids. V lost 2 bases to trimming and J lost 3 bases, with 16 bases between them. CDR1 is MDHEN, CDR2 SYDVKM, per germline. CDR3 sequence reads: CASSLNGSGIEETQYF. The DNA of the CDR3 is TGTGCCAGCAGTTTAAATGGTAGCGGTATTGAAGAGACCCAGTACTTC.

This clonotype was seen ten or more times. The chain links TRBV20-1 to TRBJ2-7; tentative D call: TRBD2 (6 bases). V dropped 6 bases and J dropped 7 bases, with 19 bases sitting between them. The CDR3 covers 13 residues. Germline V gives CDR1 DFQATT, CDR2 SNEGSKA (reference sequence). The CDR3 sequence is CSAEGGGPWEQYF. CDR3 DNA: TGCAGTGCCGAGGGAGGAGGGCCTTGGGAGCAGTACTTC.

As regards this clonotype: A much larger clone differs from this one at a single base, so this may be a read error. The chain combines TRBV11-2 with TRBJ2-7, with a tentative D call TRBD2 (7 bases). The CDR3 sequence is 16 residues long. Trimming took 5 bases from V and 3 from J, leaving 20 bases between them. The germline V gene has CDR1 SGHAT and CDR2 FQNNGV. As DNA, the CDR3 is TGTGCCAGCAGCCTTGGTGACGGGGGGCCATACTACGAGCAGTACTTC. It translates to CASSLGDGGPYYEQYF. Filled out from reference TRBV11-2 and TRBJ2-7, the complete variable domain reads EAGVAQSPRYKIIEKRQSVAFWCNPISGHATLYWYQQILGQGPKLLIQFQNNGVVDDSQLPKDRFSAERLKGVDSTLKIQPAKLEDSAVYLCASSLGDGGPYYEQYFGPGTRLTVT.

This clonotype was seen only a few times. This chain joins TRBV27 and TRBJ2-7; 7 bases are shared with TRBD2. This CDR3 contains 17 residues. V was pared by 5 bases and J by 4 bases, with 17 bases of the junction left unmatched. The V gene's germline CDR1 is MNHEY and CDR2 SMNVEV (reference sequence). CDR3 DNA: TGTGCCAGCAGTCTCTCCCTCCCTGGGGAGGGGATGTACGAGCAGTACTTC. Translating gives CASSLSLPGEGMYEQYF.

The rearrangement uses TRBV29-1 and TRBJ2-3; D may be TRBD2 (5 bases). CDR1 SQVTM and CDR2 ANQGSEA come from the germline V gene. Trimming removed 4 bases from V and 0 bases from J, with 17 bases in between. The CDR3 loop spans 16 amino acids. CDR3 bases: TGCAGCGTTGTTCCCAGCTGGGGAGTTAGCACAGATACGCAGTATTTT. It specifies CSVVPSWGVSTDTQYF.

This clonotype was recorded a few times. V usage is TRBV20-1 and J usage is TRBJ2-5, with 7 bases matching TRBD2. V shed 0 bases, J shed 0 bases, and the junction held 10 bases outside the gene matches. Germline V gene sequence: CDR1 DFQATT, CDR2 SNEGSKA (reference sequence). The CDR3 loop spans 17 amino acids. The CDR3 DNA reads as TGCAGTGCTAGAGATACCCTTCAGCTAGCGGACCAAGAGACCCAGTACTTC. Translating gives CSARDTLQLADQETQYF.

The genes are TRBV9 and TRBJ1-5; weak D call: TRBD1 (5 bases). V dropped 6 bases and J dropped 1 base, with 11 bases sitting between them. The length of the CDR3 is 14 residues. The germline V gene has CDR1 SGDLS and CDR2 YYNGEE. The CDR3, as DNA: TGTGCCAGCAATGGGGGTGTGAGCAATCAGCCCCAGCATTTT. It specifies CASNGGVSNQPQHF. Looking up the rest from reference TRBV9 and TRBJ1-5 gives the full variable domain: DSGVTQTPKHLITATGQRVTLRCSPRSGDLSVYWYQQSLDQGLQFLIQYYNGEERAKGNILERFSAQQFPDLHSELNLSSLELGDSALYFCASNGGVSNQPQHFGDGTRLSIL.